The rows below give T cell receptor beta chains drawn from one sample of a study of T cells in Graves' hyperthyroidism and ophthalmopathy. TCRdb redid the calling of the multiplex PCR reads with MiXCR, one entry per CDR3 protein. The sample records about 550,000 distinct CDR3 sequences, more than 20% being singletons. Sequencing used blood. The receptors were gathered from a man aged 18 to 29 with Graves' hyperthyroidism. The conserved cysteine and the conserved F or W are not part of the CDR3 here. The listing skips clone size in some rows; elsewhere it reads once, few, many or a size class.

v_gene	abundance	CDR3aa
TRBV3-1	few	ASSHRHSNQPQH
TRBV25-1	few	ASSERTSGKSLETQY
TRBV20-1	many	SAPAEGDEQY
TRBV12-3/TRBV12-4	many	ASSPLPGGSRAGELF
TRBV11-2	many	ASSLVIGGGYQETQY
TRBV12-3/TRBV12-4	few	ASSRQGPEAF
TRBV28	many	ASNNPGGVYEQY
TRBV28	many	ASTDRNYGYT
TRBV6-5	many	ASSYVSGSRETQY
TRBV20-1	NA	SASGGQEVYGYT
TRBV27	many	ASSLSGAGSQPQH
TRBV12-3/TRBV12-4	few	ASTVGGTNEKLF
TRBV5-5	NA	ASTWGVTYEQY
TRBV9	few	ASSGDRKETQY
TRBV2	NA	ASSEALAFYEQY
TRBV6-5	many	ASSSDRAFSGNTIY
TRBV28	many	ASRSTGNTGELF
TRBV11-2	many	ASSSYLLGGGSYEQY
TRBV30	few	AWSRDPGNTIY
TRBV6-1	many	ASRGYYEQY
TRBV6-1	many	ASSANRAGVQPQH